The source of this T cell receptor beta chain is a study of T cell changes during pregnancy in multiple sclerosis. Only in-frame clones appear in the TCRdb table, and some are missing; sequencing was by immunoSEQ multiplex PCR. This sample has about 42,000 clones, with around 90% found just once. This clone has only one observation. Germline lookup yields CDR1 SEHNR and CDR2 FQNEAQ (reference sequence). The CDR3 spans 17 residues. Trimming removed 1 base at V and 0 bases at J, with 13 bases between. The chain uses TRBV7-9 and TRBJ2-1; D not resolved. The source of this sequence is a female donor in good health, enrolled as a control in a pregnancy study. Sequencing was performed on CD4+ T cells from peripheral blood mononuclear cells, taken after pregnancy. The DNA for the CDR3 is TGTGCCAGCAGCTTAGTATCGCGGTACCTCTCCTACAATGAGCAGTTCTTC. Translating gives CASSLVSRYLSYNEQFF. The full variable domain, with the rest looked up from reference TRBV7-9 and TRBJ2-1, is DTGVSQNPRHKITKRGQNVTFRCDPISEHNRLYWYRQTLGQGPEFLTYFQNEAQLEKSRLLSDRFSAERPKGSFSTLEIQRTEQGDSAMYLCASSLVSRYLSYNEQFFGPGTRLTVL.